This TCR beta chain was retrieved from a study of cytomegalovirus exposure and HLA in healthy donors. Primers for the PCR totalled 60 Vbeta and 13 Jbeta. This table comes from immunoSEQ multiplex PCR, and its TCRdb copy is limited to in-frame clones, with some not included. The data contain under 150,000 clones, roughly 80% of them singletons. The CDR3 spans 16 residues. From germline, CDR1 is MNHNY and CDR2 SVGAGI (reference sequence). V lost 2 bases, J lost 3 bases, and 16 bases lay in between. Whole-study findings and limits: The study flagged roughly 150 TCR beta chains as cytomegalovirus-associated. When presence/absence was analysed, sequencing depth was taken to be roughly uniform across donors.

This clone was detected only a few times. The antigen is not known. The clonotype originates from a woman in her forties or fifties in good health and CMV-seronegative. Sequencing input: PBMCs. The V gene is TRBV6-6, the J gene TRBJ1-1; tentative D call: TRBD1 (5 bases). Here the CDR3 DNA reads TGTGCCAGCAGTTACGCACCGGGGGGTCGGCACACTGAAGCTTTCTTT. As protein: CASSYAPGGRHTEAFF.